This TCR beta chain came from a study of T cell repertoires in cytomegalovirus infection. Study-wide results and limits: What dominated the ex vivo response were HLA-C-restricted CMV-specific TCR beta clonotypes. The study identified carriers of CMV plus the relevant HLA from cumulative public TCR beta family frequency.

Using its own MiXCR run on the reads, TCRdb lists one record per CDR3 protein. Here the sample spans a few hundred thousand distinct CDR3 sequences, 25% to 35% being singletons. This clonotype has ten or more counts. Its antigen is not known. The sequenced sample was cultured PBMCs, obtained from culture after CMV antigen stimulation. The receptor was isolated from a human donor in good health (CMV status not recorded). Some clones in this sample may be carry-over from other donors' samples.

Here the CDR3 DNA reads TGTGCCAGCAGCTTAGGGGGGACAAACTCTGGAAACACCATATATTTT. Its translation is CASSLGGTNSGNTIYF. The chain uses TRBV7-2 and TRBJ1-3, with a possible D match to TRBD1 (6 bases). Germline V lookup: CDR1 SGHTA, CDR2 FQGNSA. CDR3 length: 16 amino acids. The germline V and J ends were trimmed by 1 base and 0 bases, with 10 bases remaining between them.